The entry below describes one T cell receptor beta chain. The target antigen is unknown. This record comes from a study of T cell responses to AZD1222 COVID-19 vaccine. Study-wide points: Donors were largely white British and mainly female; clonal diversity was possibly underestimated. Repertoire sampling occurred only after the peak T cell response.

TCRdb's copy holds only in-frame clones and misses some; the assay was immunoSEQ multiplex PCR. The data contain over 100,000 clones, around 90% of them seen just once; the ten biggest clones take up 5% to 7.5%. V was clipped by 3 bases and J by 3 bases, with 8 bases between them. Germline V CDR1 and CDR2: MNHEY, SVGAGI. The CDR3 loop spans 14 amino acids. The chain uses TRBV6-5 and TRBJ1-4; TRBD1 is a possible D gene (5 bases). This specimen was peripheral blood, taken on day 0 of AZD1222 vaccination. The origin of this receptor is an adult in good health. The CDR3 loop reads CASSYQGPNEKLFF. The CDR3 DNA is TGTGCCAGCAGTTATCAGGGTCCTAATGAAAAACTGTTTTTT.